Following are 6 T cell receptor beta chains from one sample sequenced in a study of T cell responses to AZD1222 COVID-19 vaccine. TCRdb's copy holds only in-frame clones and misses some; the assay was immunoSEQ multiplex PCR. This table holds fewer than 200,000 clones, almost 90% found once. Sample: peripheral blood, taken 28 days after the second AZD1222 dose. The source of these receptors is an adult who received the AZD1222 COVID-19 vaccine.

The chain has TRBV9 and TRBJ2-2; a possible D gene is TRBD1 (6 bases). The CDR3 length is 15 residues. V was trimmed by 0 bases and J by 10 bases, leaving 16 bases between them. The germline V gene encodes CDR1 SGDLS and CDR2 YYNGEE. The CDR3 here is CASSVVTGLGAELFF. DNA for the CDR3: TGTGCCAGCAGCGTAGTGACAGGTTTGGGTGCGGAGCTGTTTTTT.

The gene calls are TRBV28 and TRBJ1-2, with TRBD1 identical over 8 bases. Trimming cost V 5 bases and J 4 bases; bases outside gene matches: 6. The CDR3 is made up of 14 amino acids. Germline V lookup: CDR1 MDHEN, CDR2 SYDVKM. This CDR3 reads CASSTGGRAYGYTF. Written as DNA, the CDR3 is TGTGCCAGCAGTACAGGGGGGAGGGCCTATGGCTACACCTTC.

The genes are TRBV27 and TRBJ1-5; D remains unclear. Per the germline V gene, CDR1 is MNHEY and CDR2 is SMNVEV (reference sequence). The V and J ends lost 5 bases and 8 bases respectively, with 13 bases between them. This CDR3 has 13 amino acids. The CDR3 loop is CASSKGGKKPQHF. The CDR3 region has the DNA TGTGCCAGCAGTAAGGGAGGGAAAAAGCCCCAGCATTTT.

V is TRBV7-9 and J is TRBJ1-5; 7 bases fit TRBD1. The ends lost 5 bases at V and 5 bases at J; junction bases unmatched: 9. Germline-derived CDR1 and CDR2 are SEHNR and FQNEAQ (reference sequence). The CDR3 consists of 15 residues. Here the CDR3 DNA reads TGTGCCAGCAGCGCCCAGACAGGGTCAGATCAGCCCCAGCATTTT. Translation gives CASSAQTGSDQPQHF.

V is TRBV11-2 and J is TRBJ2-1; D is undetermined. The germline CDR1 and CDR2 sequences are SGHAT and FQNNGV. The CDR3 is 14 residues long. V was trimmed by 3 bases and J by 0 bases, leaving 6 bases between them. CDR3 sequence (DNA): TGTGCCAGCAGCTTCCGCAGCTCCTACAATGAGCAGTTCTTC. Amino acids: CASSFRSSYNEQFF.

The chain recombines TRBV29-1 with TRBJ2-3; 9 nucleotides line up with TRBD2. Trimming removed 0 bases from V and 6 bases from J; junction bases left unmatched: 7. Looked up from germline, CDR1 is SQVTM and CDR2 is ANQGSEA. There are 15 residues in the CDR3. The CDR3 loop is CSVEEASGVQDTQYF. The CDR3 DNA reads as TGCAGCGTTGAAGAGGCTAGCGGGGTACAGGATACGCAGTATTTT.